One T cell receptor (beta chain) is described in this entry. Participants reported their clinical history, and cohort assignment relied on those reports. The repertoire was sequenced with immunoSEQ multiplex PCR; TCRdb's copy has only in-frame clones and lacks some. The sample gives 350,000 or so clones, roughly 85% of which show up once; around 4.2% is in the top ten. The data belong to a study of blood T cell repertoires in COVID-19. Study-wide context: Sites in the United States, Italy and Spain provided acute and convalescent COVID-19 samples. PBMCs, B-cell-depleted T cells, or T cells provided the cDNA or gDNA that made up the material.

Trimming cost V 6 bases and J 5 bases; bases outside gene matches: 8. This CDR3 comprises 15 residues. From germline, CDR1 is MDHEN and CDR2 SYDVKM. This TCR was recovered from a woman between 35 and 50 years old with acute COVID-19. The specimen sequenced was PBMCs or T cells enriched from blood (not recorded which). The chain is built from TRBV28 and TRBJ1-4; TRBD1 aligns across 8 bases. The CDR3 here is CASSYVSGGNEKLFF. The CDR3, as DNA: TGTGCCAGCAGCTACGTTTCAGGGGGCAATGAAAAACTGTTTTTT. Based on the CDR3 plus reference TRBV28 and TRBJ1-4, the full variable domain is DVKVTQSSRYLVKRTGEKVFLECVQDMDHENMFWYRQDPGLGLRLIYFSYDVKMKEKGDIPEGYSVSREKKERFSLILESASTNQTSMYLCASSYVSGGNEKLFFGSGTQLSVL.